These T cell receptor beta chains were read from a single sample in a study of shared clonotypes between healthy human individuals. Only in-frame clones appear in the TCRdb table, and some are missing; sequencing was by immunoSEQ multiplex PCR. The table records about 480,000 clones, 79% of them present only once. The specimen sequenced was PBMCs. Every receptor here comes from a woman aged 40 to 50 in good health. Some clones in this sample may be carry-over from other donors' samples. The CDR3 runs from the conserved cysteine through the conserved F or W. The D gene is left open where the match is weak. Clone size is given for some rows only: seen once, a few or many times, or a class if the clone is expanded.

CDR3 length: 14
V gene: TRBV5-1
J gene: TRBJ2-7
D gene: NA
clone size: NA
CDR3 protein: CASSAGEARYEQYF
CDR3 DNA: TGCGCCAGCAGCGCCGGAGAGGCCCGCTACGAGCAGTACTTC

CDR3 length: 11
V gene: TRBV29-1
J gene: TRBJ1-1
D gene: NA
clone size: NA
CDR3 protein: CSVDQNTEAFF
CDR3 DNA: TGCAGCGTTGATCAGAACACTGAAGCTTTCTTT

CDR3 length: 14
V gene: TRBV5-1
J gene: TRBJ2-1
D gene: TRBD2
clone size: once
CDR3 protein: CASTLTSGNNEQFF
CDR3 DNA: TGCGCCAGCACGTTGACTAGCGGGAACAATGAGCAGTTCTTC

CDR3 length: 14
V gene: TRBV27
J gene: TRBJ1-5
D gene: NA
clone size: once
CDR3 protein: CASRRGVGNQPQHF
CDR3 DNA: TGTGCCAGCAGGAGGGGGGTAGGCAATCAGCCCCAGCATTTT

CDR3 length: 15
V gene: TRBV19
J gene: TRBJ2-7
D gene: TRBD2
clone size: few
CDR3 protein: CASSIGLAGSYEQYF
CDR3 DNA: TGTGCCAGTAGTATCGGACTAGCGGGATCCTACGAGCAGTACTTC

CDR3 length: 15
V gene: TRBV4-1
J gene: TRBJ1-5
D gene: NA
clone size: NA
CDR3 protein: CASSLYPMTGHERHF
CDR3 DNA: TGCGCCAGCAGCCTATATCCGATGACAGGCCACGAAAGGCATTTT

CDR3 length: 17
V gene: TRBV21-1
J gene: TRBJ2-1
D gene: NA
clone size: NA
CDR3 protein: CASSKGYSSGRRDEQFF
CDR3 DNA: TGTGCCAGCAGCAAAGGGTATTCCTCGGGACGGCGCGATGAGCAGTTCTTC

CDR3 length: 14
V gene: TRBV28
J gene: TRBJ1-5
D gene: NA
clone size: NA
CDR3 protein: CASSFGLSNQPQHF
CDR3 DNA: TGTGCCAGCAGTTTCGGCCTTAGCAATCAGCCCCAGCATTTT

CDR3 length: 14
V gene: TRBV5-6
J gene: TRBJ2-1
D gene: TRBD2
clone size: NA
CDR3 protein: CASGAGGPISEQFF
CDR3 DNA: TGTGCCAGTGGGGCGGGAGGGCCGATATCTGAGCAGTTCTTC

CDR3 length: 14
V gene: TRBV18
J gene: TRBJ1-4
D gene: TRBD1
clone size: NA
CDR3 protein: CASSHRDRGEKLFF
CDR3 DNA: TGTGCCAGCTCCCACCGGGACAGGGGAGAAAAACTGTTTTTT

CDR3 length: 18
V gene: TRBV7-2
J gene: TRBJ2-6
D gene: NA
clone size: NA
CDR3 protein: CASNMPYGGNFGANVLTF
CDR3 DNA: TGTGCCAGCAACATGCCCTACGGGGGAAATTTTGGGGCCAACGTCCTGACTTTC

CDR3 length: 14
V gene: TRBV27
J gene: TRBJ2-3
D gene: NA
clone size: NA
CDR3 protein: CASSLSKESHTQYF
CDR3 DNA: TGTGCCAGCAGTTTAAGCAAAGAGAGCCATACGCAGTATTTT

CDR3 length: 15
V gene: TRBV7-9
J gene: TRBJ1-6
D gene: NA
clone size: NA
CDR3 protein: CASSFQGAVGSPLHF
CDR3 DNA: TGTGCCAGCAGCTTTCAGGGCGCCGTGGGTTCACCCCTCCACTTT

CDR3 length: 15
V gene: TRBV29-1
J gene: TRBJ2-2
D gene: NA
clone size: NA
CDR3 protein: CSVEKGGTATGELFF
CDR3 DNA: TGCAGCGTTGAAAAAGGCGGGACAGCTACCGGGGAGCTGTTTTTT

CDR3 length: 14
V gene: TRBV6-6
J gene: TRBJ1-1
D gene: TRBD1
clone size: NA
CDR3 protein: CASSTQGARTEAFF
CDR3 DNA: TGTGCCAGCAGTACACAGGGGGCGAGGACTGAAGCTTTCTTT

CDR3 length: 11
V gene: TRBV29-1
J gene: TRBJ2-1
D gene: NA
clone size: NA
CDR3 protein: CSVLRTGPQFF
CDR3 DNA: TGCAGCGTACTAAGGACGGGTCCGCAGTTCTTC

CDR3 length: 14
V gene: TRBV27
J gene: TRBJ1-4
D gene: NA
clone size: NA
CDR3 protein: CASNRGGINEKLFF
CDR3 DNA: TGTGCCAGCAATCGCGGGGGGATTAATGAAAAACTGTTTTTT

CDR3 length: 14
V gene: TRBV23-1
J gene: TRBJ2-2
D gene: TRBD2
clone size: NA
CDR3 protein: CASPSGSNTGELFF
CDR3 DNA: TGCGCCAGCCCTAGCGGGTCGAACACCGGGGAGCTGTTTTTT

CDR3 length: 18
V gene: TRBV18
J gene: TRBJ1-3
D gene: TRBD1
clone size: NA
CDR3 protein: CASSPGTGRTGSGNTIYF
CDR3 DNA: TGTGCCAGCTCACCCGGGACAGGGAGGACCGGCTCTGGAAACACCATATATTTT

CDR3 length: 16
V gene: TRBV7-2
J gene: TRBJ2-7
D gene: NA
clone size: NA
CDR3 protein: CASSLAFDRSSYEQYF
CDR3 DNA: TGTGCCAGCAGCTTAGCATTTGACAGGTCCTCCTACGAGCAGTACTTC

CDR3 length: 14
V gene: TRBV30
J gene: TRBJ1-3
D gene: TRBD1
clone size: NA
CDR3 protein: CAWTQGQLRNTIYF
CDR3 DNA: TGTGCCTGGACCCAGGGACAGTTGAGAAACACCATATATTTT

CDR3 length: 14
V gene: TRBV7-9
J gene: TRBJ2-7
D gene: TRBD2
clone size: few
CDR3 protein: CASSFTGGPAEQYF
CDR3 DNA: TGTGCCAGCAGCTTCACGGGAGGGCCCGCCGAGCAGTACTTC

CDR3 length: 16
V gene: TRBV19
J gene: TRBJ1-1
D gene: NA
clone size: NA
CDR3 protein: CASSIDIGGIGAEAFF
CDR3 DNA: TGTGCCAGTAGTATAGATATAGGGGGAATCGGGGCAGAAGCTTTCTTT

CDR3 length: 12
V gene: TRBV6-5
J gene: TRBJ2-1
D gene: NA
clone size: few
CDR3 protein: CASRRISGEQFF
CDR3 DNA: TGTGCCAGCAGGCGAATTTCCGGTGAGCAGTTCTTC

CDR3 length: 14
V gene: TRBV18
J gene: TRBJ2-1
D gene: NA
clone size: NA
CDR3 protein: CASSSLSSYNEQFF
CDR3 DNA: TGTGCCAGCTCATCACTAAGCTCCTACAATGAGCAGTTCTTC

CDR3 length: 17
V gene: TRBV11-2
J gene: TRBJ2-7
D gene: TRBD1
clone size: NA
CDR3 protein: CASRIGPTRGSSYEQYF
CDR3 DNA: TGTGCCAGCAGGATAGGGCCAACCAGGGGGAGCTCCTACGAGCAGTACTTC

CDR3 length: 15
V gene: TRBV9
J gene: TRBJ2-1
D gene: TRBD2
clone size: NA
CDR3 protein: CASSVLAGAYNEQFF
CDR3 DNA: TGTGCCAGCAGCGTATTGGCGGGAGCCTACAATGAGCAGTTCTTC

CDR3 length: 15
V gene: TRBV5-1
J gene: TRBJ2-3
D gene: NA
clone size: NA
CDR3 protein: CASSLQDKRTDTQYF
CDR3 DNA: TGCGCCAGCAGCTTGCAGGACAAACGCACAGATACGCAGTATTTT

CDR3 length: 16
V gene: TRBV4-2
J gene: TRBJ2-1
D gene: NA
clone size: NA
CDR3 protein: CASSQELVWPYNEQFF
CDR3 DNA: TGTGCCAGCAGCCAAGAGTTAGTCTGGCCCTACAATGAGCAGTTCTTC

CDR3 length: 14
V gene: TRBV28
J gene: TRBJ1-4
D gene: TRBD1
clone size: NA
CDR3 protein: CASSLRQGGEKLFF
CDR3 DNA: TGTGCCAGCAGTTTAAGACAGGGGGGTGAAAAACTGTTTTTT

CDR3 length: 14
V gene: TRBV19
J gene: TRBJ2-7
D gene: NA
clone size: NA
CDR3 protein: CASKGPGHDYEQYF
CDR3 DNA: TGTGCCAGTAAGGGGCCGGGACACGACTACGAGCAGTACTTC

CDR3 length: 14
V gene: TRBV28
J gene: TRBJ1-5
D gene: NA
clone size: NA
CDR3 protein: CASSLQGYNQPQHF
CDR3 DNA: TGTGCCAGCAGTTTACAAGGGTACAATCAGCCCCAGCATTTT

CDR3 length: 12
V gene: TRBV7-8
J gene: TRBJ2-5
D gene: NA
clone size: NA
CDR3 protein: CASSFASETQYF
CDR3 DNA: TGTGCCAGCAGCTTCGCGTCAGAGACCCAGTACTTC

CDR3 length: 14
V gene: TRBV15
J gene: TRBJ2-3
D gene: NA
clone size: NA
CDR3 protein: CATSRTQVSDTQYF
CDR3 DNA: TGTGCCACCAGCAGAACTCAGGTCTCAGATACGCAGTATTTT

CDR3 length: 12
V gene: TRBV5-6
J gene: TRBJ2-1
D gene: NA
clone size: NA
CDR3 protein: CASSHRGGEEFF
CDR3 DNA: TGTGCCAGCAGCCACAGAGGGGGGGAGGAGTTCTTC

CDR3 length: 12
V gene: TRBV7-9
J gene: TRBJ1-5
D gene: NA
clone size: NA
CDR3 protein: CASSLGEPPSHF
CDR3 DNA: TGTGCCAGCAGCTTAGGTGAACCCCCCTCACATTTT

CDR3 length: 18
V gene: TRBV15
J gene: TRBJ2-3
D gene: TRBD2
clone size: few
CDR3 protein: CATSSGTSGRARGDTQYF
CDR3 DNA: TGTGCCACCAGCAGCGGGACTAGCGGGAGGGCCAGGGGAGATACGCAGTATTTT

CDR3 length: 14
V gene: TRBV5-1
J gene: TRBJ1-2
D gene: TRBD1
clone size: NA
CDR3 protein: CASSPTQGAQGYTF
CDR3 DNA: TGCGCCAGCAGCCCGACACAGGGGGCGCAAGGCTACACCTTC

CDR3 length: 13
V gene: TRBV19
J gene: TRBJ1-3
D gene: NA
clone size: NA
CDR3 protein: CASRTAPGNTIYF
CDR3 DNA: TGTGCCAGTAGGACAGCCCCTGGAAACACCATATATTTT

CDR3 length: 15
V gene: TRBV28
J gene: TRBJ1-3
D gene: NA
clone size: NA
CDR3 protein: CASSGTASSGNTIYF
CDR3 DNA: TGTGCCAGCAGTGGGACGGCGAGCTCTGGAAACACCATATATTTT

CDR3 length: 14
V gene: TRBV2
J gene: TRBJ2-3
D gene: TRBD2
clone size: NA
CDR3 protein: CASRLAGDTDTQYF
CDR3 DNA: TGTGCCAGTCGACTAGCGGGAGACACAGATACGCAGTATTTT

CDR3 length: 15
V gene: TRBV6-5
J gene: TRBJ1-5
D gene: NA
clone size: NA
CDR3 protein: CASSRTARSNQPQHF
CDR3 DNA: TGTGCCAGCAGCAGGACAGCTAGAAGCAATCAGCCCCAGCATTTT

CDR3 length: 14
V gene: TRBV19
J gene: TRBJ1-2
D gene: NA
clone size: few
CDR3 protein: CASSIGGENYGYTF
CDR3 DNA: TGTGCCAGTAGTATCGGGGGGGAGAACTATGGCTACACCTTC

CDR3 length: 12
V gene: TRBV19
J gene: TRBJ1-5
D gene: NA
clone size: many
CDR3 protein: CASSIGDQPQHF
CDR3 DNA: TGTGCCAGTAGTATCGGTGATCAGCCCCAGCATTTT